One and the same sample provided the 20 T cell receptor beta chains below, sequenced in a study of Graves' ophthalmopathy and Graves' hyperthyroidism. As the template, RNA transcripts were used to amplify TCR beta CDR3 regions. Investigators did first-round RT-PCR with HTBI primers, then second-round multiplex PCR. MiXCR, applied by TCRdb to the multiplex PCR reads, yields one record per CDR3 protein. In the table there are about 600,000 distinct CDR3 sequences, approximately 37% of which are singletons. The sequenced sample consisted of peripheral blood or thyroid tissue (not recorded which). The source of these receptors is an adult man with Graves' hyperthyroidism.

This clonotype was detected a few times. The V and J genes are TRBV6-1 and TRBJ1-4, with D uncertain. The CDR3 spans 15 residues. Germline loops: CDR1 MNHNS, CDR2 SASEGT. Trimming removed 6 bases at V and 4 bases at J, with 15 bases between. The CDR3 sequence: CASSSFRAFNEKLFF. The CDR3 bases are TGTGCCAGCAGCTCATTCCGGGCCTTTAATGAAAAACTGTTTTTT.

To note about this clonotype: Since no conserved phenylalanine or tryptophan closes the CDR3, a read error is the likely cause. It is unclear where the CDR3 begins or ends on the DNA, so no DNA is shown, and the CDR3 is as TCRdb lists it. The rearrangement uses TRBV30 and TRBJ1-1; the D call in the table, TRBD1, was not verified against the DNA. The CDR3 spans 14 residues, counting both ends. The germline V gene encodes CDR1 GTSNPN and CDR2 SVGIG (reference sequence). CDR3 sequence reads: CAWGVDRGTGHCQS.

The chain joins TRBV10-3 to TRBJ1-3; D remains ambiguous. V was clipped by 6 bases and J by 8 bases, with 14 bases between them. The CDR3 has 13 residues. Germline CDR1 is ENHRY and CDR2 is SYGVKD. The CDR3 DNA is TGTGCCATCAGGGCTGATCCGAGGGACACCATATATTTT. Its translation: CAIRADPRDTIYF.

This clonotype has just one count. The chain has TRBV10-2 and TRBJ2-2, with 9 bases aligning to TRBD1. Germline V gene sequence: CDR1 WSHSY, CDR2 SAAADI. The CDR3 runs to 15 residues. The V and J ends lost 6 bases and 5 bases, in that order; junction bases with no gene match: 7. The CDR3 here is CASRGGTGLTGELFF. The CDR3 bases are TGCGCCAGCAGGGGTGGGACAGGGCTAACCGGGGAGCTGTTTTTT.

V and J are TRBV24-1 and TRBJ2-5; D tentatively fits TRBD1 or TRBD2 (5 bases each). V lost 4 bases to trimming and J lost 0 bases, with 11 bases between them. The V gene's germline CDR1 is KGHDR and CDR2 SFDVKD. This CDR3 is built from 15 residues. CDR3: CATSDPGPYQETQYF. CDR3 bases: TGTGCCACCAGTGACCCGGGACCTTACCAAGAGACCCAGTACTTC.

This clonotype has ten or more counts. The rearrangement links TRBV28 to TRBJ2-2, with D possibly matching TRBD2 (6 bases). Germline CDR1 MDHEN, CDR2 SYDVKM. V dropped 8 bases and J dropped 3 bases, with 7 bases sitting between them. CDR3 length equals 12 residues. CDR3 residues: CASGRHTGELFF. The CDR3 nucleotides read TGTGCCAGCGGGAGGCACACCGGGGAGCTGTTTTTT.

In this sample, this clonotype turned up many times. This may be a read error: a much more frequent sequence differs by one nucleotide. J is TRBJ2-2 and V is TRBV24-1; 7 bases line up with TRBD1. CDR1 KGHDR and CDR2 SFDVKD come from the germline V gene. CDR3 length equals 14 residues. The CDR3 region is CATRPTGNIGELFF. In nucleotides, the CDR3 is TGTGCCACCAGACCGACAGGGAACATCGGGGAGCTGTTTTTT.

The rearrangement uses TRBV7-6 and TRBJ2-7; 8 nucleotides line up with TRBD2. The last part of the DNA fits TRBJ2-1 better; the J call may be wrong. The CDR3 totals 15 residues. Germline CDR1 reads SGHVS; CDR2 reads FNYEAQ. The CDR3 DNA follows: TGTGCCAGCAGCTTTAGCGGGAATGCTTACAATGAGCAGTTCTTC. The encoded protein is CASSFSGNAYNEQFF.

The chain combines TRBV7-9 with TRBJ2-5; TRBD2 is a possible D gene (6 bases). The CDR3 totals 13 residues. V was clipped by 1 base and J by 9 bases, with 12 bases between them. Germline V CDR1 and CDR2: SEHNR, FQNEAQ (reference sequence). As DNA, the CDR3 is TGTGCCAGCAGCTTAGTAGGAGGGCAGCCCCAGTACTTC. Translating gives CASSLVGGQPQYF.

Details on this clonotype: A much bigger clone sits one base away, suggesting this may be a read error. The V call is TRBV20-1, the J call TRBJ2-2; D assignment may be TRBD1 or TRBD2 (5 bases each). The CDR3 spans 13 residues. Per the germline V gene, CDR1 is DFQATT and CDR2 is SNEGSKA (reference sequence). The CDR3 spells CSARDTNTGELLF. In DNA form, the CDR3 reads TGCAGTGCTAGGGACACCAACACCGGGGAGCTGCTTTTT.

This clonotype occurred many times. The CDR3 here is CSAEDSTNYGYTF. The CDR3 DNA sequence: TGCAGCGCCGAGGACAGCACTAACTATGGCTACACCTTC. This chain uses TRBV29-1 with TRBJ1-2; D is possibly TRBD1 (6 bases). The length of the CDR3 is 13 residues. CDR1 and CDR2 from the germline V gene are SQVTM and ANQGSEA. Trimming left V 7 bases short and J 0 bases short, with 12 bases between.

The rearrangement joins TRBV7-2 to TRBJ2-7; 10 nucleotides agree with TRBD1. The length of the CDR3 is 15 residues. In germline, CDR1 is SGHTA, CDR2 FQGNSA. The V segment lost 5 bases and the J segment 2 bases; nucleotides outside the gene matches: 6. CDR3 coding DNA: TGTGCCAGCAGCCACGGGACAGGGGACACCTACGAGCAGTACTTC. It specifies CASSHGTGDTYEQYF.

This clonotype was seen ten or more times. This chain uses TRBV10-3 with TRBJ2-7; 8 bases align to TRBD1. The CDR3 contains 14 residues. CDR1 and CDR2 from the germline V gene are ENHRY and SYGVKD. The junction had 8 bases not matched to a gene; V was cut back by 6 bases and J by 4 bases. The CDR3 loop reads CAISDGQGLYEQYF. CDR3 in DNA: TGTGCCATCAGCGATGGACAGGGACTTTACGAGCAGTACTTC.

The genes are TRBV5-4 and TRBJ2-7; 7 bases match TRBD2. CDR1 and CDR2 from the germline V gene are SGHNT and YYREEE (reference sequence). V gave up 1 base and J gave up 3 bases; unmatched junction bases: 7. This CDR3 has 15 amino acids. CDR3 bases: TGTGCCAGCAGCTTGAGTGGGGGGAGGGGCTACGAGCAGTACTTC. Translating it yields CASSLSGGRGYEQYF.

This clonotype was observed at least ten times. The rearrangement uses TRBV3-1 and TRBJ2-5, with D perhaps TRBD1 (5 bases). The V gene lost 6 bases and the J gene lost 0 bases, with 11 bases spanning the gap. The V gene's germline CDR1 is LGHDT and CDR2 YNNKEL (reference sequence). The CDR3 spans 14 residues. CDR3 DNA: TGTGCCAGCAGGCAGCTCAGGGACCAAGAGACCCAGTACTTC. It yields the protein CASRQLRDQETQYF.

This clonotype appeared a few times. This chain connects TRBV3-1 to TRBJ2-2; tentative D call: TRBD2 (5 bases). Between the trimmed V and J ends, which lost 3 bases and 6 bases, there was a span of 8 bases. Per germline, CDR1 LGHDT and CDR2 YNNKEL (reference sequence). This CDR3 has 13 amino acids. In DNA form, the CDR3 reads TGTGCCAGCAGCCATCTAGCCGCCGGGGAGCTGTTTTTT. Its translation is CASSHLAAGELFF.

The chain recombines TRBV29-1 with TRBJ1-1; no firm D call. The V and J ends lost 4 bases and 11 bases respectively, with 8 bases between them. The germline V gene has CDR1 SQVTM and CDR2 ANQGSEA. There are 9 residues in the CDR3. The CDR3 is CSVAPGAFF. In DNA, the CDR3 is TGCAGCGTTGCCCCGGGGGCTTTCTTT.

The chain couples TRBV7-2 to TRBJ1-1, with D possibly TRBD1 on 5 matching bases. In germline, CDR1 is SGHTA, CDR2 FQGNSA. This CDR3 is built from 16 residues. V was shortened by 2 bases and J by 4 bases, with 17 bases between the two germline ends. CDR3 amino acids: CASSLTGQPTVTEAFF. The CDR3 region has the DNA TGTGCCAGCAGCTTAACGGGGCAGCCCACGGTCACTGAAGCTTTCTTT.

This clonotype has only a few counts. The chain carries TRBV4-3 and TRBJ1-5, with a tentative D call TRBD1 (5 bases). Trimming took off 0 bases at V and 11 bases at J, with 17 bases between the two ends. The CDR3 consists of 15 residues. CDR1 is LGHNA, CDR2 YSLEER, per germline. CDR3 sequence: CASSQEWQAGVSQHF. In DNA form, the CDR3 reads TGCGCCAGCAGCCAAGAGTGGCAGGCGGGGGTGTCCCAGCATTTT.

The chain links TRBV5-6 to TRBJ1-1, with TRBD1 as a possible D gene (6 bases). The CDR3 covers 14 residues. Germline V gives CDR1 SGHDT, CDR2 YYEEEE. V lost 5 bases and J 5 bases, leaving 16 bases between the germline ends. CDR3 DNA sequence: TGTGCCAGCAGATGGGGCGGGGGGCCGACTGAAGCTTTCTTT. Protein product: CASRWGGGPTEAFF.